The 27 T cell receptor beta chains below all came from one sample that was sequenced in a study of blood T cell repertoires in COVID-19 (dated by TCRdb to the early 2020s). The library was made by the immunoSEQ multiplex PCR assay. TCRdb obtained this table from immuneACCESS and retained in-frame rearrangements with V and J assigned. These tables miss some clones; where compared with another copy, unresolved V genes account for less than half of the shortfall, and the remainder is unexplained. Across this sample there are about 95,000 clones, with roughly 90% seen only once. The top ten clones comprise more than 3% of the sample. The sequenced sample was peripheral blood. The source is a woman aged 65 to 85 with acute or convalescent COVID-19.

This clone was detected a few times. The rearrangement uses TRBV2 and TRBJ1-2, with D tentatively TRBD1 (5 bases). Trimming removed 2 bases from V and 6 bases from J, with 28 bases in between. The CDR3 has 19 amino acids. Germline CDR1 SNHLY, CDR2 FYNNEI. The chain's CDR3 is CASSEFGGDLVQGSDGYTF. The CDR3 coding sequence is TGTGCCAGCAGTGAATTCGGGGGGGATTTGGTGCAGGGTAGCGATGGCTACACCTTC.

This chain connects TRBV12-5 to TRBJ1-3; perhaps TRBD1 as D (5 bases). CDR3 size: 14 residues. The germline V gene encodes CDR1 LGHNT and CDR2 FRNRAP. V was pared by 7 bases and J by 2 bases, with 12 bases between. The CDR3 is CASALTGAGNTIYF. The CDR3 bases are TGTGCTAGTGCCCTTACGGGGGCTGGAAACACCATATATTTT.

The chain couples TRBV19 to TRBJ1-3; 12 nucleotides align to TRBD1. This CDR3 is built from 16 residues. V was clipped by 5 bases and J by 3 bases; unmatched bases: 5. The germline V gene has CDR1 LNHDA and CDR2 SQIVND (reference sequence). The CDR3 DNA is TGTGCCAGTAGTCGGGGACAGGGGGCCTATGGAAACACCATATATTTT. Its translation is CASSRGQGAYGNTIYF.

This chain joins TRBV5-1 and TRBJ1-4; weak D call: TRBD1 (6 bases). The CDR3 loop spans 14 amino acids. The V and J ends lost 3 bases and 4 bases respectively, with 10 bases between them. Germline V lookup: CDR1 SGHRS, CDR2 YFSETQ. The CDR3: CASSSQGNNEKLFF. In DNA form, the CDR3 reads TGCGCCAGCAGCTCGCAGGGGAATAATGAAAAACTGTTTTTT.

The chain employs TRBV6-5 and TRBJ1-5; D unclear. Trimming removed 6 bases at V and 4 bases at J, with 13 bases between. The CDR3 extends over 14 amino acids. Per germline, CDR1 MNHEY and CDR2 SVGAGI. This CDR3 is CASSQNSKNQPQHF. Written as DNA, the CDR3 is TGTGCCAGCAGCCAGAATTCGAAGAATCAGCCCCAGCATTTT.

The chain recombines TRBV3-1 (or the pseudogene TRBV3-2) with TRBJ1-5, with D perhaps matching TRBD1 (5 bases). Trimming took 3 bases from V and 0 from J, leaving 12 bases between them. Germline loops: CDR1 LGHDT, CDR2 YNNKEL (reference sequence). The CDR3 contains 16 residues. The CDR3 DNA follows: TGTGCCAGCAGCCAGGGAACAGGTAATAGCAATCAGCCCCAGCATTTT. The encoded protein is CASSQGTGNSNQPQHF.

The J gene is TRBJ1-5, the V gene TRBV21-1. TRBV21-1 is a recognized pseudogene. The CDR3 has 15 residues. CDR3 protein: CASQGGGISNQPQHF. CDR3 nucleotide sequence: TGTGCCTCACAGGGCGGGGGAATTAGCAATCAGCCCCAGCATTTT.

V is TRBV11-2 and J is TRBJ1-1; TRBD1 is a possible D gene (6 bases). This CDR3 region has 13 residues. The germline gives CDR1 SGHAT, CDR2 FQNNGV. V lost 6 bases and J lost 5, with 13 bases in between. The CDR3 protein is CASSMTGGTEAFF. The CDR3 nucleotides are TGTGCCAGCAGTATGACAGGAGGAACTGAAGCTTTCTTT.

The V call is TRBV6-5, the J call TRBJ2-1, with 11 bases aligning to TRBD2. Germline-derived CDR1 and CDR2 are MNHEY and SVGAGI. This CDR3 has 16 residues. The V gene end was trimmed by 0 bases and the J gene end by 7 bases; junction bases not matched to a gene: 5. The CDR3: CASSYSRLAGMNEQFF. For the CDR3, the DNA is TGTGCCAGCAGTTACTCACGACTAGCGGGAATGAATGAGCAGTTCTTC.

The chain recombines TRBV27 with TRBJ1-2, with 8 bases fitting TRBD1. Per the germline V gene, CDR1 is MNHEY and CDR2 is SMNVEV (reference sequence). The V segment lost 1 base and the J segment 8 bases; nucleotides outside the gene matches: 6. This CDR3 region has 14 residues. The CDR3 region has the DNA TGTGCCAGCAGTTTATGGGGGACAGGAGAAGGCTACACCTTC. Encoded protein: CASSLWGTGEGYTF.

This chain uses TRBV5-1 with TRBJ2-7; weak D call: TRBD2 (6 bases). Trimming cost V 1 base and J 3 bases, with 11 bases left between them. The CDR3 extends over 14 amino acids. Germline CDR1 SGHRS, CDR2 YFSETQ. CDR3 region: CASSLPGLGYEQYF. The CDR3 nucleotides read TGCGCCAGCAGCTTGCCGGGACTGGGCTACGAGCAGTACTTC.

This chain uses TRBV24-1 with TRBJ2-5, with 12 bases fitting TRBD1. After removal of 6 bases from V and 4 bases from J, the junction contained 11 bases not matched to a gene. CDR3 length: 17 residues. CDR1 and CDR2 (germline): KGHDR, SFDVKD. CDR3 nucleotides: TGTGCCACCAGTAAACCGGGACAGGGGGCTCGAGGAGAGACCCAGTACTTC. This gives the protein CATSKPGQGARGETQYF.

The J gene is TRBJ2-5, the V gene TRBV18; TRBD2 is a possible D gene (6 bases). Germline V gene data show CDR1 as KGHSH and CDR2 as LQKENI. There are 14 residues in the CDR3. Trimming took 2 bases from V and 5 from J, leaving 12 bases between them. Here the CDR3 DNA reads TGTGCCAGCTCACCAGGGGCGGCGGGGGAGACCCAGTACTTC. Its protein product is CASSPGAAGETQYF.

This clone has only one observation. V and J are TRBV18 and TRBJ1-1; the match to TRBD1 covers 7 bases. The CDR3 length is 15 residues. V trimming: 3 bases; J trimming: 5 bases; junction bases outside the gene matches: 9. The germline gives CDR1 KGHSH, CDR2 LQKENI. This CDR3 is CASSPVTGAGTEAFF. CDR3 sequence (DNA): TGTGCCAGCTCACCTGTAACAGGGGCTGGAACTGAAGCTTTCTTT.

The CDR3 DNA reads TGTGCCACCAGTGATTTTGGCGGGAAGAACACCGGGGAGCTGTTTTTT. Translating gives CATSDFGGKNTGELFF. The chain is built from TRBV24-1 and TRBJ2-2, with D possibly being TRBD2 (6 bases). The V and J ends lost 1 base and 1 base respectively, with 9 bases between them. Germline CDR1 reads KGHDR; CDR2 reads SFDVKD. There are 16 residues in the CDR3.

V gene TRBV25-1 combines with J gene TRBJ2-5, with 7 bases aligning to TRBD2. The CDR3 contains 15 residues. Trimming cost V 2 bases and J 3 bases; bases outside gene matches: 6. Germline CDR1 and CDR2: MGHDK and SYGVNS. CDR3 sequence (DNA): TGTGCCAGCAGTGAACTGGGGGGGAGGGAAGAGACCCAGTACTTC. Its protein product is CASSELGGREETQYF.

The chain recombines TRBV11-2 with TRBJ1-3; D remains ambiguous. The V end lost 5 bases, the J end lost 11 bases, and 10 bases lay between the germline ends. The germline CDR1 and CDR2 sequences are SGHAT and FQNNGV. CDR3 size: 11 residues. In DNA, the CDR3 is TGTGCCAGCAGCCCCGGTCCCGCCATATATTTT. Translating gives CASSPGPAIYF.

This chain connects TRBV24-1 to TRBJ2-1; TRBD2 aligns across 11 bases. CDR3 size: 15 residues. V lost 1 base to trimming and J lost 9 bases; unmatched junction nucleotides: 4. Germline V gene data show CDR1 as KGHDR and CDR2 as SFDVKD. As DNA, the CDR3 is TGTGCCACCAGTGATTTACTAGCGGGAGAATCTGAGCAGTTCTTC. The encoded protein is CATSDLLAGESEQFF.

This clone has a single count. CDR3 protein: CATRDTGTAYNEQFF. DNA for the CDR3: TGTGCCACCAGGGATACCGGGACAGCCTACAATGAGCAGTTCTTC. The chain is built from TRBV24-1 and TRBJ2-1, with 7 bases matching TRBD1. Germline assignment: CDR1 KGHDR and CDR2 SFDVKD. This CDR3 comprises 15 residues. V was pared by 7 bases and J by 2 bases, with 7 bases of the junction left unmatched.

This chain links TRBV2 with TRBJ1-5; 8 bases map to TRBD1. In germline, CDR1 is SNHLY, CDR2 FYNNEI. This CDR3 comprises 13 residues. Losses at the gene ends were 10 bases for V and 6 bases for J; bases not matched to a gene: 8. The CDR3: CATRGQVGQPQHF. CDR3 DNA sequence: TGTGCCACCAGGGGGCAGGTCGGTCAGCCCCAGCATTTT.

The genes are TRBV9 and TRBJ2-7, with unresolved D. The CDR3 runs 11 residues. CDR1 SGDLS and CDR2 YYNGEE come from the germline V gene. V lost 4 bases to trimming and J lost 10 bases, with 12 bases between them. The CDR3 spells CASSPPLLQYF. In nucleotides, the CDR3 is TGTGCCAGCAGCCCCCCCCTTTTACAGTACTTC.

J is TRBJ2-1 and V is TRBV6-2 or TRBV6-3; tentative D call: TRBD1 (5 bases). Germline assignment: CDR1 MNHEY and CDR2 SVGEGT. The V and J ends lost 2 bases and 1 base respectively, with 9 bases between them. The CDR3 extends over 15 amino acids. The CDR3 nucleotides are TGTGCCAGCAGTTACCAGGGAAAATCCTACAATGAGCAGTTCTTC. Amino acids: CASSYQGKSYNEQFF.

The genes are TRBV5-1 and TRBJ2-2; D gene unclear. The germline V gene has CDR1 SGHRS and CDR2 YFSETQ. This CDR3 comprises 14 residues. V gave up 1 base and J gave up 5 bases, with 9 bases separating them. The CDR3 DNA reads TGCGCCAGCAGCTTGAGAGTAGCAACCGGGGAGCTGTTTTTT. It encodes CASSLRVATGELFF.

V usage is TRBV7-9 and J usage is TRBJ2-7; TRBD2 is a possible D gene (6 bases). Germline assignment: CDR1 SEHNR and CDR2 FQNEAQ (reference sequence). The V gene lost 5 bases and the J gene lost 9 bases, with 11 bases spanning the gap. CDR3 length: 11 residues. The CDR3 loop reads CASSRDSRQYF. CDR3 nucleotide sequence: TGTGCCAGCAGCCGGGACTCCAGGCAGTACTTC.

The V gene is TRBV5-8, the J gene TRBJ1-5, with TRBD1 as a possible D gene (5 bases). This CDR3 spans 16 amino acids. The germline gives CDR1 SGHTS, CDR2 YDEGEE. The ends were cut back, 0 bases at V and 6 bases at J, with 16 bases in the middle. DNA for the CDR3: TGTGCCAGCAGCTTGGGGGGCGACAACCGTCGTCAGCCCCAGCATTTT. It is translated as CASSLGGDNRRQPQHF. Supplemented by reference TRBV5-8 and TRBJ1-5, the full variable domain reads EAGVTQSPTHLIKTRGQQATLRCSPISGHTSVYWYQQALGLGLQFLLWYDEGEERNRGNFPPRFSGRQFPNYSSELNVNALELEDSALYLCASSLGGDNRRQPQHFGDGTRLSIL.

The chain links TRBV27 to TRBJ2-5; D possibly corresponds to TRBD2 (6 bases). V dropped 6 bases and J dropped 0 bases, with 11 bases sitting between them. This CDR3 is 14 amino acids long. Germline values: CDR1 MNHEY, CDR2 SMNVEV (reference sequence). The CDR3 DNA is TGTGCCAGCAGACTAGCCCCGTACCAAGAGACCCAGTACTTC. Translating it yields CASRLAPYQETQYF.

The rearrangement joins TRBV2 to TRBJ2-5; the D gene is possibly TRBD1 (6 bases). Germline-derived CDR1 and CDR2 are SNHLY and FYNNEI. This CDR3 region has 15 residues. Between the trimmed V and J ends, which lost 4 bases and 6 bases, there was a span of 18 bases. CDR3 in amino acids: CASSVVGQLVQTQYF. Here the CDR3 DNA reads TGTGCCAGCAGTGTGGTCGGACAGCTCGTCCAGACCCAGTACTTC. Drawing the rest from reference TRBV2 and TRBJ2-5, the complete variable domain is EPEVTQTPSHQVTQMGQEVILRCVPISNHLYFYWYRQILGQKVEFLVSFYNNEISEKSEIFDDQFSVERPDGSNFTLKIRSTKLEDSAMYFCASSVVGQLVQTQYFGPGTRLLVL.